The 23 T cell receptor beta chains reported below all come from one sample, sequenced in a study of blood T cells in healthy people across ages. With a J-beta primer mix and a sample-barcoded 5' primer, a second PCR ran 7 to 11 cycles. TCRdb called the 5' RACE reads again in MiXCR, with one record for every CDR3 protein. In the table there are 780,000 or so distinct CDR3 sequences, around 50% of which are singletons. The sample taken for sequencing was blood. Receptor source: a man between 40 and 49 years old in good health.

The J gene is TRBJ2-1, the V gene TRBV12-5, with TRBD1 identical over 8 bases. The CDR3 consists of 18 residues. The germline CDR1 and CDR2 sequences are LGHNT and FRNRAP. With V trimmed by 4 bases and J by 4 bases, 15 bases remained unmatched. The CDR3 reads CASGSARLQGGSYNEQFF. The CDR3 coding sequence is TGTGCTAGTGGTTCAGCCAGACTACAGGGGGGCTCATACAATGAGCAGTTCTTC.

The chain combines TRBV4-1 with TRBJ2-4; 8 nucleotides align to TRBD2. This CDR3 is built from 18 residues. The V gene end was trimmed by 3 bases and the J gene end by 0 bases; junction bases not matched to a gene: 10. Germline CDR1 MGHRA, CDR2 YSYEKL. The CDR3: CASSQGLAGGRAKNIQYF. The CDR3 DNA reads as TGCGCCAGCAGCCAGGGTCTAGCGGGTGGACGAGCCAAAAACATTCAGTACTTC.

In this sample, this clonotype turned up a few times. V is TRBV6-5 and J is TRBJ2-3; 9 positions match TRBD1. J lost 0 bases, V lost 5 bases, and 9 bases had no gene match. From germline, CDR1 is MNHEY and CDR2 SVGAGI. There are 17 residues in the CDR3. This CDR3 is CASSRDRDLLSTDTQYF. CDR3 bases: TGTGCCAGCAGTCGGGACAGGGACCTCTTAAGCACAGATACGCAGTATTTT.

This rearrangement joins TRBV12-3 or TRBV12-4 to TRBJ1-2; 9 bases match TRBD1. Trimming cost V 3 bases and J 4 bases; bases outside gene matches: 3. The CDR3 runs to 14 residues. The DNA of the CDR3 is TGTGCCAGCAGTTTTACAGGGGGCATCTATGGCTACACCTTC. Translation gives CASSFTGGIYGYTF.

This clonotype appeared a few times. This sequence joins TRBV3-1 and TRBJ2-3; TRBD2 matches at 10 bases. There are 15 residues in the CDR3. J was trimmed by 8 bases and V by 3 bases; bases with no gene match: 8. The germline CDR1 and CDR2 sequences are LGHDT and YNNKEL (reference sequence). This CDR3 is CASSQSSGSMVTQYF. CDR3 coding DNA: TGTGCCAGCAGCCAGTCTAGCGGGAGTATGGTTACGCAGTATTTT.

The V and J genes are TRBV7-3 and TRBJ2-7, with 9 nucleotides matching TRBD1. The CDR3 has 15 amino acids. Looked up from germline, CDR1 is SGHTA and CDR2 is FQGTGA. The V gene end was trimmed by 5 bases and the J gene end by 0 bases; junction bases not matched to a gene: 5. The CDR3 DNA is TGTGCCAGCAGCCGACAGGGACAGGGCTCCTACGAGCAGTACTTC. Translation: CASSRQGQGSYEQYF.

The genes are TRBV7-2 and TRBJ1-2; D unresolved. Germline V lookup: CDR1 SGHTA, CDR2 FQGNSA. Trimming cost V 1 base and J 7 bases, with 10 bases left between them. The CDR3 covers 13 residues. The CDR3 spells CASSLDLESGYTF. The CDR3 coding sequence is TGTGCCAGCAGCTTAGACTTGGAGTCTGGCTACACCTTC.

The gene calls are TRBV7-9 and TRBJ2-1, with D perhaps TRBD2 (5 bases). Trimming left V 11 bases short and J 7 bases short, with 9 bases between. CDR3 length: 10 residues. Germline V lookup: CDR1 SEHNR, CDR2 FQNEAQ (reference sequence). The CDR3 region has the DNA TGTGCCGGATCGGGGAATGAGCAGTTCTTC. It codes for CAGSGNEQFF.

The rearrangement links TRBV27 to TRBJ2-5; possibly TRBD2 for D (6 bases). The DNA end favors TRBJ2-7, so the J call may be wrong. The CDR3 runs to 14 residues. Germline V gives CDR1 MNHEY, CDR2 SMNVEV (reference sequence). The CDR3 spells CASSLNLGGDEQYF. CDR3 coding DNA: TGTGCCAGCAGTTTAAATCTGGGGGGTGACGAGCAGTACTTC.

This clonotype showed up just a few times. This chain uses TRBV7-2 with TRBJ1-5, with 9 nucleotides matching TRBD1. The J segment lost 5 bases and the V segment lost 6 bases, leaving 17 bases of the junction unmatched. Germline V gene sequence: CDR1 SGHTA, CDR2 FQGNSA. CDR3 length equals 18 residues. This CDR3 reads CASSFRFPGQGNYQPQHF. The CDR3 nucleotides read TGTGCCAGCAGTTTTAGATTCCCGGGACAGGGTAATTATCAGCCCCAGCATTTT. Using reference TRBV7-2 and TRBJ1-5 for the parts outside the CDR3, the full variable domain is GAGVSQSPSNKVTEKGKDVELRCDPISGHTALYWYRQSLGQGLEFLIYFQGNSAPDKSGLPSDRFSAERTGGSVSTLTIQRTQQEDSAVYLCASSFRFPGQGNYQPQHFGDGTRLSIL.

The CDR3 DNA sequence: TGCAGTGCTAGAGGGGGAGACCGGGAACTCCAAGAGACCCAGTACTTC. Translation gives CSARGGDRELQETQYF. V is TRBV20-1 and J is TRBJ2-5, with D maybe TRBD2 (5 bases). The V and J ends lost 1 base and 1 base respectively, with 16 bases between them. This CDR3 is 16 amino acids long. CDR1 and CDR2 (germline): DFQATT, SNEGSKA (reference sequence).

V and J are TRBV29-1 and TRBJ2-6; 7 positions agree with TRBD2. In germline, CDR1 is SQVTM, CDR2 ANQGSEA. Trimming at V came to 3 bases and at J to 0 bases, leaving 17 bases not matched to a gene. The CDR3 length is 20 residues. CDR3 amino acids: CSVETGGIKKRGSGANVLTF. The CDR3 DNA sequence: TGCAGCGTTGAGACGGGGGGAATAAAAAAACGAGGCTCTGGGGCCAACGTCCTGACTTTC.

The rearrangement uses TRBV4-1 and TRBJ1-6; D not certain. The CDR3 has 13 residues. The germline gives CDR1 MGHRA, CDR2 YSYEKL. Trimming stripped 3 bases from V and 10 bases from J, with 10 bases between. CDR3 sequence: CASSHDLRSPLHF. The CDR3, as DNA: TGCGCCAGCAGCCACGATCTAAGGTCACCCCTCCACTTT.

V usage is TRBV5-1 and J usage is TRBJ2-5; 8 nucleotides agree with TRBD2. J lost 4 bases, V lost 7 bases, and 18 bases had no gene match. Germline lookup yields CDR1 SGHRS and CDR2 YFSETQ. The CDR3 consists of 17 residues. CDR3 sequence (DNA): TGCGCCAGCGGCTCTACCCTCGGGGGGGCTGGCGGAGAGACCCAGTACTTC. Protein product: CASGSTLGGAGGETQYF.

Written as DNA, the CDR3 is TGTGCCAGCAGTTACTCGATGGGGCGGGGGGGCCCCTTGACAGATACGCAGTATTTT. Translating gives CASSYSMGRGGPLTDTQYF. This sequence joins TRBV6-2 or TRBV6-3 and TRBJ2-3, with 9 bases identical to TRBD2. The CDR3 consists of 19 residues. Germline V lookup: CDR1 MNHEY, CDR2 SVGEGT. Losses at the gene ends were 0 bases for V and 3 bases for J; bases not matched to a gene: 13.

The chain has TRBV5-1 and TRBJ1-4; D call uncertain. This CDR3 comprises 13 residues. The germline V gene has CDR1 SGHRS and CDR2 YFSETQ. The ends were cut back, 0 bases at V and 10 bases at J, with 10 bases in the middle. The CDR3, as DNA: TGCGCCAGCAGCTTGGATGCGGTAGGAAAACTGTTTTTT. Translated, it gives CASSLDAVGKLFF.

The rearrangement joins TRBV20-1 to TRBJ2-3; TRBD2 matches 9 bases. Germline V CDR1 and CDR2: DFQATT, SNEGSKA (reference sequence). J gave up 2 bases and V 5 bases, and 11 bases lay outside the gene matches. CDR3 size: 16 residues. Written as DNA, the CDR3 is TGCAGTGCTCCGATCCGGCTAGCGGGGTTCACAGATACGCAGTATTTT. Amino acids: CSAPIRLAGFTDTQYF.

Here the CDR3 reads CASSHLGTGGHNEQFF. DNA for the CDR3: TGTGCCAGCAGCCATCTAGGGACAGGGGGACACAATGAGCAGTTCTTC. V is TRBV28 and J is TRBJ2-1; 11 nucleotides align to TRBD1. The CDR3 is made up of 16 amino acids. V was clipped by 6 bases and J by 5 bases; unmatched bases: 9. CDR1 MDHEN and CDR2 SYDVKM come from the germline V gene.

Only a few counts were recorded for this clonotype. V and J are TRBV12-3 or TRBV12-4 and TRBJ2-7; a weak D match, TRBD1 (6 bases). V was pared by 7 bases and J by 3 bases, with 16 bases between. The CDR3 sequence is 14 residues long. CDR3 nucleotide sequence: TGTGCCAGCACTCCGAACAGGGCCTTCTACGAGCAGTACTTC. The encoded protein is CASTPNRAFYEQYF.

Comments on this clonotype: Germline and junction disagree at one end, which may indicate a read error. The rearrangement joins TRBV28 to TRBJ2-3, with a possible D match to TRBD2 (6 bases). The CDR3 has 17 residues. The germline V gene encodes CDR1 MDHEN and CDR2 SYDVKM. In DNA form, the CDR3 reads TGTGCCAGCAGTCAGAACGCGGGGCTATTCAGCACAAATACGCAGTATTTT. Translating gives CASSQNAGLFSTNTQYF.

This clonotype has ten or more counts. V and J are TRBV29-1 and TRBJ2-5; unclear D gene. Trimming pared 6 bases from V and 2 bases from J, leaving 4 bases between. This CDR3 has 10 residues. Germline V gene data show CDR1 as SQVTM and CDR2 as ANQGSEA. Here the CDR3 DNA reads TGCAGCGTCCTGCAAGAGACCCAGTACTTC. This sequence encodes CSVLQETQYF.

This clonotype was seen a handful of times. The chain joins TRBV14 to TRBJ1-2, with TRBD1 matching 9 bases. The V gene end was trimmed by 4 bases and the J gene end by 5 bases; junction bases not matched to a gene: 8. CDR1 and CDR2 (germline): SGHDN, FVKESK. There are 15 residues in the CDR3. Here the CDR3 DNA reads TGTGCCAGCAGCCTACGGGACAGGGACATGTATGGCTACACCTTC. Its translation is CASSLRDRDMYGYTF.

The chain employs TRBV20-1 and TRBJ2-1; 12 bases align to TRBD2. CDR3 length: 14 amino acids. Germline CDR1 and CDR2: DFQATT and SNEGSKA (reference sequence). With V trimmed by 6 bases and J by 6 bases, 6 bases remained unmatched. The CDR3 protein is CSASSGRAVNEQFF. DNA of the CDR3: TGCAGTGCCTCTAGCGGGAGGGCCGTCAATGAGCAGTTCTTC.